This T cell receptor (beta chain) was captured by sequencing in a study of vaccination and CD4 T cells after COVID-19. For the study at large: Two of the convalescents were Hispanic, and the group consisted of six males and four females.

The Oncomine TCR Beta short-read assay was applied to DNA of cultured CD4+ T cells. The genomic DNA was obtained from cultured CD4+ T cells by extraction with the QIAamp micro DNA kit. TCRdb independently ran MiXCR on the PCR reads; one entry per CDR3 protein. The table has about 19,000 distinct CDR3 sequences, 50% to 60% seen once. CDR3 length: 14 residues. V was pared by 5 bases and J by 5 bases, with 9 bases of the junction left unmatched. CDR1 and CDR2 from the germline V gene are DFQATT and SNEGSKA (reference sequence). Described treatment: roughly 10-day PBMC culture with coronavirus spike peptide pools or control peptides (ViraFEST assay). A remark on this clonotype: The antigen is undetermined.

This chain connects TRBV20-1 to TRBJ2-7; 10 nucleotides agree with TRBD2. The source of this sequence is a human donor who had recovered from COVID-19. The material sequenced was CD4+ T cells from blood, cultured in vitro, taken after SARS-CoV-2 vaccination. This CDR3 reads CSAFPSGRKDEQYF. In DNA form, the CDR3 reads TGCAGTGCTTTCCCTAGCGGGAGAAAGGACGAGCAGTACTTC.